The sequence of this T cell receptor beta chain was determined in a study of regulatory T cells in long-lasting Graves disease. CDR3 length equals 14 residues. The trim removed 6 bases at V and 7 bases at J, leaving 8 bases unmatched. The time point: persistent/refractory GD, antithyroid drugs over 5 years with positive TRAb. PBMC RNA served as the TCR library source. This clonotype was seen a handful of times. Its specificity is not known. Study outcomes and limitations: Owing to a sample size that was small, accuracy may have been reduced. There was favoring of TRBV28, TRBJ1-2 and TRBJ2-5 in persistent disease.

Researchers made TCR beta libraries by using iRepertoire HTBI primers and running Arm-PCR on CDR3 regions. Each CDR3 protein is one row after TCRdb ran MiXCR on the multiplex PCR reads. This table has under 500,000 distinct CDR3 sequences, more than 20% appearing once. This TCR came from a female donor with Graves disease. The material was peripheral blood mononuclear cells (PBMCs), obtained when the disease was refractory, from a patient treated with antithyroid drugs. The chain couples TRBV12-3 or TRBV12-4 to TRBJ2-1; 8 nucleotides align to TRBD2. The CDR3 is CASRDPGLGNEQFF. The CDR3 DNA follows: TGTGCCAGCAGGGATCCGGGACTAGGGAATGAGCAGTTCTTC.